This record concerns one T cell receptor beta chain sequence. Its binding antigen is unknown. No base quality values were provided; no much bigger clone lies one nucleotide off. These data originate in a study of blood T cell repertoires in COVID-19 (dated by TCRdb to about 2020). As for the study more broadly: Samples from collaborators originated in the United States, Italy and Spain and spanned both the acute and convalescent phases of COVID-19. The prospective study material was composed of cDNA or gDNA derived from T cells, B-cell-depleted T cells, or PBMCs. Deeply sampled blood TCRbeta repertoires from subjects exposed to, actively infected with, or recovered from COVID-19 were included in the dataset. The repertoires were released in a freely available public database meant as a resource for research on the immune response to SARS-CoV-2. The samples were drawn from the first 160 participants of the ongoing ImmuneRACE study and from 1,200 or so subjects provided by 6 global collaborators. Sample metadata almost always included a de-identified subject ID, COVID-19 status, age in years and sex. HLA class I and class II types, where available, came from metadata supplied by the sample provider rather than from assay-based typing.

Paper-wide results and their limitations: Clinical and demographic metadata were provided uncurated, with the amount varying by source and participant.

In the prospective study, participants were about 18 to 95 years old, resided in about two dozen geographic areas of the United States, and were enrolled through a virtual design. In the prospective study, participants were assigned to cohorts based on the clinical history participants reported in a screening survey and a study questionnaire. Recovered participants in ImmuneRACE Cohort 3 were defined as having two consecutive negative NP/OP PCR tests, clearance from a healthcare professional, or resolution of symptoms. Each participant in the prospective study had whole blood, serum and a nasopharyngeal or oropharyngeal swab collected by mobile phlebotomists. Participants in the prospective study had the option to provide additional blood draws and questionnaires over a roughly two-month period. Blood samples from the prospective study were shipped frozen or at room temperature prior to DNA extraction.

Taken from cysteine to phenylalanine, the CDR3 has 13 residues. Just CDR3 DNA is preserved here, 39 bases in frame from base 1. The trim is 0 bases for V and 2 bases for J, with a gap of 4 bases between the germline ends. As encoded in the germline V gene, CDR1 is SGDLS while CDR2 is YYNGEE. TCRbeta CDR3 regions were amplified from genomic DNA by means of the immunoSEQ Assay, a bias-controlled multiplex PCR. Regarding the original processing steps: Within the assay, amplification of reference gene primers was used to estimate how many nucleated cells each sample contained. Sequence reads were collapsed and filtered to measure the absolute abundance of every unique TCRbeta CDR3 rearrangement. For each sample, productive Simpson clonality was calculated by taking the square root of Simpson's diversity index across productive rearrangements. Drawn from immuneACCESS, this table holds only the in-frame rearrangements with V and J called that TCRdb kept. Clones are partly lost; checked studies trace under half to an unresolved V gene and leave the rest unexplained. V and J calls and clone size are given by that table; D and trimming were obtained from the DNA. The sample includes 200,000 or so clones, with about 80% observed a single time. Jointly, the top ten make up approximately 7.9% of the sample.

The sequence is built from TRBV9 and TRBJ2-3, with the D gene call left open. The receptor's source is a man aged 35 to 55 who had recovered from COVID-19. Sequencing was done on a sample of PBMCs or T cells enriched from blood (not recorded which). The DNA is TGTGCCAGCAGCGTAGTAGACACAGATACGCAGTATTTT. Its translation is CASSVVDTDTQYF. This CDR3, with the reference TRBV9 and TRBJ2-3 proteins standing in past its ends, gives the full variable domain DSGVTQTPKHLITATGQRVTLRCSPRSGDLSVYWYQQSLDQGLQFLIQYYNGEERAKGNILERFSAQQFPDLHSELNLSSLELGDSALYFCASSVVDTDTQYFGPGTRLTVL.